This TCR beta chain is drawn from a study of T cells expressing NK-cell markers. Study background: The TCR beta repertoires were obtained from sorted CD3+CD56+NKG2C+, CD3+CD56+NKG2C- and CD3+CD56-NKG2C+ T cells. Seven HCMV-seropositive donors and one seronegative donor made up the eight sequenced donors.

This CDR3 is 14 amino acids long. The germline gives CDR1 SGHTA, CDR2 FQGTGA. For each CDR3 protein, TCRdb gives one entry from its re-call of the 5' RACE reads, without DNA. The table lists roughly 300,000 distinct CDR3 sequences. This TCR came from a woman aged 18 to 69 in good health. The sequenced sample was blood T cells: a sorted CD56 or NKG2C T cell subset, CD4+ or CD8+ T cells, or bulk PBMC T cells (not recorded which). The chain has TRBV7-3 and TRBJ2-1; TCRdb picks TRBD1, but there is no DNA to check that call. CDR3 loop: CASSLAGGHNEQFF.